This T cell receptor beta chain appears in the sequencing data of a study of blood T cell repertoires in COVID-19. Across the whole study: T cells, B-cell-depleted T cells, or PBMCs provided the cDNA or gDNA that served as material.

The length of the CDR3 is 12 residues. CDR1 and CDR2 (germline): MDHEN, SYDVKM. V was clipped by 8 bases and J by 2 bases; unmatched bases: 2. Per the original methods: Quantification of nucleated cells was approximated via reference gene primer amplification. Sequenced by immunoSEQ multiplex PCR; TCRdb stores in-frame clones only, minus some. The V and J calls and clone size come from that table; D and trimming were worked out from the DNA. In the table there are roughly 99,000 clones, approximately 88% of which are singletons. The chain combines TRBV28 with TRBJ2-7, with 8 nucleotides matching TRBD1. This receptor was taken from a human donor in a cohort sampled during active COVID-19. The sample consisted of peripheral blood. CDR3 sequence reads: CASGDRTYEQYF. CDR3 DNA: TGTGCCAGCGGGGACAGGACCTACGAGCAGTACTTC.